Below are 12 T cell receptor beta chains sequenced from a single sample in a study of OX40 agonist ivuxolimab in advanced cancers. Using immunoSEQ multiplex PCR, the repertoire was profiled, and TCRdb retains in-frame clones only, with some absent. The sample has around 84,000 clones, approximately 95% seen once; the top ten hold about 11%. This specimen consisted of CD4+ or CD8+ T cells sorted from blood, obtained in a trial of the OX40 agonist ivuxolimab. The source is an adult with an advanced solid tumor such as melanoma, head and neck, liver or kidney cancer.

This clone was observed a few times. The chain carries TRBV5-6 and TRBJ1-5; D gene ambiguous. In germline, CDR1 is SGHDT, CDR2 YYEEEE. The CDR3 has 15 amino acids. The ends were cut back, 1 base at V and 1 base at J, with 9 bases in the middle. The CDR3, as DNA: TGTGCCAGCAGCTTGTACGAGGGAAGCAATCAGCCCCAGCATTTT. Translation gives CASSLYEGSNQPQHF.

This rearrangement joins TRBV5-1 to TRBJ2-1, with unresolved D. V lost 4 bases and J 4 bases, leaving 12 bases between the germline ends. The CDR3 is 14 amino acids. Germline-derived CDR1 and CDR2 are SGHRS and YFSETQ. CDR3 nucleotides: TGCGCCAGCAGCCAAACGACCCGATACAATGAGCAGTTCTTC. Translating it yields CASSQTTRYNEQFF.

The chain carries TRBV14 and TRBJ1-2, with 9 bases lining up with TRBD1. V lost 5 bases to trimming and J lost 4 bases; unmatched junction nucleotides: 8. Germline CDR1 SGHDN, CDR2 FVKESK. The CDR3 contains 15 residues. DNA for the CDR3: TGTGCCAGCAGCTTCCGCGACAGGGGGTCCTATGGCTACACCTTC. Residues: CASSFRDRGSYGYTF. Complete variable domain (other parts from reference TRBV14 and TRBJ1-2): EAGVTQFPSHSVIEKGQTVTLRCDPISGHDNLYWYRRVMGKEIKFLLHFVKESKQDESGMPNNRFLAERTGGTYSTLKVQPAELEDSGVYFCASSFRDRGSYGYTFGSGTRLTVV.

The chain is built from TRBV18 and TRBJ2-7, with 10 bases lining up with TRBD1. Germline V CDR1 and CDR2: KGHSH, LQKENI. V lost 6 bases to trimming and J lost 1 base; unmatched junction nucleotides: 12. This CDR3 has 17 amino acids. The CDR3, as DNA: TGTGCCAGCTCGGGGACAGGGGCGTCGGGGGGTTCCTACGAGCAGTACTTC. The encoded protein is CASSGTGASGGSYEQYF.

This chain uses TRBV7-2 with TRBJ1-1, with a tentative D call TRBD1 (5 bases). V was cut by 7 bases and J by 4 bases, with 16 bases left in between. The germline V gene has CDR1 SGHTA and CDR2 FQGNSA. The CDR3 length is 14 residues. The CDR3 coding sequence is TGTGCCAGCAACCTAGGGGACGGGACCACTGAAGCTTTCTTT. Its protein is CASNLGDGTTEAFF.

This chain uses TRBV2 with TRBJ2-7; TRBD2 agrees at 9 bases. The CDR3 has 14 residues. J lost 5 bases, V lost 11 bases, and 13 bases had no gene match. Germline CDR1 is SNHLY and CDR2 is FYNNEI. The CDR3 loop reads CAGVSAGGPDEQYF. The CDR3 DNA is TGTGCCGGAGTTTCCGCGGGAGGGCCGGACGAGCAGTACTTC.

The V call is TRBV5-6, the J call TRBJ2-3; D might be TRBD2 (6 bases). This CDR3 has 15 residues. Trimming stripped 0 bases from V and 1 base from J, with 9 bases between. CDR1 is SGHDT and CDR2 is YYEEEE in the germline V gene. Here the CDR3 DNA reads TGTGCCAGCAGCTTGGGGGGCGGGGGCACAGATACGCAGTATTTT. It codes for CASSLGGGGTDTQYF.

This clone appeared a single time. The rearrangement links TRBV9 to TRBJ2-7, with D possibly TRBD2 on 6 matching bases. The CDR3 runs to 14 residues. V was cut by 2 bases and J by 2 bases, with 11 bases left in between. CDR1 is SGDLS and CDR2 is YYNGEE in the germline V gene. The DNA of the CDR3 is TGTGCCAGCAGCGTTGCGGGGCCCGCCTACGAGCAGTACTTC. Its translation is CASSVAGPAYEQYF.

This chain joins TRBV5-1 and TRBJ2-7; no firm D call. The V gene's germline CDR1 is SGHRS and CDR2 YFSETQ. The V end lost 2 bases, the J end lost 6 bases, and 9 bases lay between the germline ends. This CDR3 has 12 residues. The CDR3 here is CASSFEPAEQYF. Written as DNA, the CDR3 is TGCGCCAGCAGCTTTGAACCCGCCGAGCAGTACTTC.

The chain is built from TRBV9 and TRBJ2-1, with D perhaps matching TRBD2 (6 bases). Germline-derived CDR1 and CDR2 are SGDLS and YYNGEE. The CDR3 has 15 amino acids. Trimming left V 0 bases short and J 4 bases short, with 11 bases between. Here the CDR3 DNA reads TGTGCCAGCAGCGTAGCCGGGAGTAAATACAATGAGCAGTTCTTC. Amino acid sequence: CASSVAGSKYNEQFF.

This rearrangement joins TRBV15 to TRBJ2-5; D gene ambiguous. The V and J ends lost 3 bases and 1 base respectively, with 18 bases between them. The CDR3 contains 17 residues. Germline V lookup: CDR1 LNHNV, CDR2 YYDKDF (reference sequence). Here the CDR3 reads CATSSERTQWTQETQYF. CDR3 DNA: TGTGCCACCAGCAGTGAACGGACCCAGTGGACCCAAGAGACCCAGTACTTC.

The V and J genes are TRBV9 and TRBJ2-3, with no clear D. Germline V gives CDR1 SGDLS, CDR2 YYNGEE. The length of the CDR3 is 14 residues. Trimming took off 6 bases at V and 1 base at J, with 12 bases between the two ends. The CDR3 sequence: CASTNFPGTDTQYF. As DNA, the CDR3 is TGTGCCAGCACCAACTTCCCGGGCACAGATACGCAGTATTTT.